This entry lists 10 T cell receptor beta chains sequenced from one sample in a study of blood T cells in healthy people across ages. Alongside a J-beta primer mix, a sample-barcoded 5' primer served in a second PCR lasting about 7 to 12 cycles. Via MiXCR, TCRdb re-called the 5' RACE reads, giving one row per CDR3 protein. The repertoire holds about 1.8 million distinct CDR3 sequences, with 49% as singletons. The specimen was blood. All receptors derive from a woman aged 40-49 years in good health.

The chain employs TRBV15 and TRBJ2-4; 7 nucleotides line up with TRBD1. CDR1 and CDR2 from the germline V gene are LNHNV and YYDKDF (reference sequence). CDR3 length: 13 amino acids. Trimming took 3 bases from V and 15 from J; bases not matched to a gene: 11. The CDR3 DNA follows: TGTGCCACCAGCAGCCCAGGACAGGAGAAACGGTACTTC. It encodes CATSSPGQEKRYF.

This clonotype has only one observation. The chain carries TRBV6-2 or TRBV6-3 and TRBJ2-3, with D unresolved. This CDR3 is built from 16 residues. Trimming shortened V by 8 bases and J by 4 bases, and 22 bases separated the two germline ends. Germline CDR1 reads MNHEY; CDR2 reads SVGEGT. CDR3 bases: TGTGCCAGCTCACCGCGATTAGCTTTTTTTTCAGATACGCAGTATTTT. This codes for CASSPRLAFFSDTQYF.

This clonotype came up once. The chain combines TRBV12-5 with TRBJ2-5, with D perhaps matching TRBD2 (6 bases). The ends were cut back, 5 bases at V and 1 base at J, with 14 bases in the middle. CDR1 and CDR2 from the germline V gene are LGHNT and FRNRAP. The CDR3 runs to 15 residues. The CDR3 is CASGKGDGSQETQYF. DNA for the CDR3: TGTGCTAGTGGTAAGGGAGACGGGAGCCAAGAGACCCAGTACTTC.

The chain combines TRBV4-1 with TRBJ2-7; D is possibly TRBD1 (5 bases). This CDR3 is 16 amino acids long. Trimming took 1 base from V and 3 from J, leaving 16 bases between them. Germline CDR1 MGHRA, CDR2 YSYEKL. The CDR3 is CASSQGDRQGYYEQYF. The CDR3, as DNA: TGCGCCAGCAGCCAAGGCGACCGGCAGGGATACTACGAGCAGTACTTC.

The V and J genes are TRBV12-3 or TRBV12-4 and TRBJ1-2, with TRBD1 as a possible D gene (5 bases). The CDR3 is 15 residues long. Trimming cost V 1 base and J 2 bases, with 11 bases left between them. This CDR3 reads CASSLGGVNNYGYTF. CDR3 DNA sequence: TGTGCCAGCAGTTTAGGGGGCGTTAACAACTATGGCTACACCTTC.

The V gene is TRBV5-1, the J gene TRBJ2-5, with 9 bases identical to TRBD1. Looked up from germline, CDR1 is SGHRS and CDR2 is YFSETQ. Unmatched junction bases numbered 6, after V lost 7 bases and J lost 2 bases. The CDR3 spans 14 residues. CDR3 in DNA: TGCGCCAGCCATCGGACAGGGGATCAAGAGACCCAGTACTTC. It encodes CASHRTGDQETQYF.

J is TRBJ2-1 and V is TRBV20-1; 9 bases are shared with TRBD2. Germline V gene sequence: CDR1 DFQATT, CDR2 SNEGSKA (reference sequence). V shed 5 bases and J 8 bases; nucleotides not matched to a gene: 22. CDR3 size: 18 residues. CDR3 in DNA: TGCAGTGCTCGACCGGTACAGCGGGGGGTTACATATATATATGAGCAGTTCTTC. This encodes CSARPVQRGVTYIYEQFF.

V usage is TRBV10-3 and J usage is TRBJ2-1; D ambiguous. Looked up from germline, CDR1 is ENHRY and CDR2 is SYGVKD. This CDR3 spans 14 amino acids. V was trimmed by 3 bases and J by 7 bases, leaving 13 bases between them. In DNA form, the CDR3 reads TGTGCCATCAGTGAAGGGCGAAGTCGTAATGAGCAGTTCTTC. Translated: CAISEGRSRNEQFF.

In its sample, this clonotype was seen once. The CDR3 protein is CATGKGAKDYNEQFF. The CDR3 bases are TGTGCCACCGGTAAGGGCGCCAAGGATTACAATGAGCAGTTCTTC. This rearrangement joins TRBV15 to TRBJ2-1; no clear D. The CDR3 loop spans 15 amino acids. Deletions cut 8 bases from V and 4 bases from J, with 18 bases between. Germline CDR1 LNHNV, CDR2 YYDKDF (reference sequence).

The chain recombines TRBV12-3 or TRBV12-4 with TRBJ1-2; unclear D gene. The CDR3 spans 12 residues. Trimming pared 2 bases from V and 4 bases from J, leaving 5 bases between. In DNA form, the CDR3 reads TGTGCCAGCAGTTTAATGCTCTATGGCTACACCTTC. This encodes CASSLMLYGYTF.